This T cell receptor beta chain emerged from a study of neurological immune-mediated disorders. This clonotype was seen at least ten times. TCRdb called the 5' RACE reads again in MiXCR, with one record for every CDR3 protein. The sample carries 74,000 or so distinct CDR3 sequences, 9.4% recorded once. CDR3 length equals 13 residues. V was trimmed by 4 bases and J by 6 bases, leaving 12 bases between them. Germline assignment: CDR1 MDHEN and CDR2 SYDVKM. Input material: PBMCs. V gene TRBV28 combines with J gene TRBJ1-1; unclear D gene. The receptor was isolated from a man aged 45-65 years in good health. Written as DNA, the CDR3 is TGTGCCAGCAGTTCCCACCTTGAAGCTGAAGCTTTCTTT. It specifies CASSSHLEAEAFF.